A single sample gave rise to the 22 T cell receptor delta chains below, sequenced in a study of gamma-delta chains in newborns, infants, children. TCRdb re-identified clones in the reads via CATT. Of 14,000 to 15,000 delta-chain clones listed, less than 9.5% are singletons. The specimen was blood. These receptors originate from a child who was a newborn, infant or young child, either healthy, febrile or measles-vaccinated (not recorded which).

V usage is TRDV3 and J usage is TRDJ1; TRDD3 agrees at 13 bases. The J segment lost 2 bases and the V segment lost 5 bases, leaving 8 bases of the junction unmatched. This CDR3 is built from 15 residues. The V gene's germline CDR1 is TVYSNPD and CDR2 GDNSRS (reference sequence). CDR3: CAPVLGDTRTDKLIF. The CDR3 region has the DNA TGTGCCCCTGTACTGGGGGATACGCGGACCGATAAACTCATCTTT.

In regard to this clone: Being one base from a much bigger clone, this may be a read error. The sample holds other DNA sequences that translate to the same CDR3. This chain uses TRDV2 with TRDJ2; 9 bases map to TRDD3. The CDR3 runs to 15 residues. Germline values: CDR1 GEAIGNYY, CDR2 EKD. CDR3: CACDPLGERTAQLFF. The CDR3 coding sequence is TGTGCCTGTGACCCACTGGGGGAGAGAACAGCGCAACTCTTCTTT.

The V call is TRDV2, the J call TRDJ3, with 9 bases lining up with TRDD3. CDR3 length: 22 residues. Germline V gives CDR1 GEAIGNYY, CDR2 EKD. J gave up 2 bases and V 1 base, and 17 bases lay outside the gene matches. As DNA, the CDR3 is TGTGCCTGTGACACGCTAACAGGAGGTACTGGGGGACTTACCTGGGACACCCGACAGATGTTTTTC. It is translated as CACDTLTGGTGGLTWDTRQMFF.

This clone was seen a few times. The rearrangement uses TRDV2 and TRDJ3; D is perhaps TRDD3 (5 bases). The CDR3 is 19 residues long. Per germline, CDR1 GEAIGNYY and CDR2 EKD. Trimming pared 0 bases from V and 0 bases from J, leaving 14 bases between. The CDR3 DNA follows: TGTGCCTGTGACACCTGGGGCCAACGGGGCTCCTGGGACACCCGACAGATGTTTTTC. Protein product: CACDTWGQRGSWDTRQMFF.

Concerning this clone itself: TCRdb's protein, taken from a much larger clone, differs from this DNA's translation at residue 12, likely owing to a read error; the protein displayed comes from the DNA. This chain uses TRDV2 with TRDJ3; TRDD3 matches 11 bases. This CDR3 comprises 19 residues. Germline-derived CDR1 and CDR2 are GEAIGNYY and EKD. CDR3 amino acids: CACDTWGIRSSRDTRQMFF. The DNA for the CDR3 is TGTGCCTGTGACACCTGGGGGATACGGAGCTCCCGGGACACCCGACAGATGTTTTTC.

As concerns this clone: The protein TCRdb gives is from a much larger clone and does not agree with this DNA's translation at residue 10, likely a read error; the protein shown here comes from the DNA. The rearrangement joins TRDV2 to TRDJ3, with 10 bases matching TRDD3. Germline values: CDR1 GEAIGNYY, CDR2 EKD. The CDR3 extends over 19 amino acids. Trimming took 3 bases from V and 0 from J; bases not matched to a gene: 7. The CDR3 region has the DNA TGTGCCTGTGACGGACTTACTGGGGGATGCTCCTGGGACACCCGACAGATGTTTTTC. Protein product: CACDGLTGGCSWDTRQMFF.

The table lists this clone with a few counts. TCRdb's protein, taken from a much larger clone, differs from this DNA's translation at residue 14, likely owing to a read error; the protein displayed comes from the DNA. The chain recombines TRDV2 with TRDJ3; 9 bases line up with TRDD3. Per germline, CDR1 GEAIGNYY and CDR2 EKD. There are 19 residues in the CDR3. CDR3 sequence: CACDILGDPISWDARQMFF. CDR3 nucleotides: TGTGCCTGTGACATACTGGGGGACCCAATTTCCTGGGACGCCCGACAGATGTTTTTC.

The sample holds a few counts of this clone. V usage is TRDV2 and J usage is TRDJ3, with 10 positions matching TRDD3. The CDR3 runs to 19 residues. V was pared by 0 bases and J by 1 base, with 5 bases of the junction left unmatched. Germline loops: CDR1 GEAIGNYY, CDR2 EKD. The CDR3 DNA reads TGTGCCTGTGACACCGGGGGATACGTGCAATCCTGGGACACCCGACAGATGTTTTTC. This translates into CACDTGGYVQSWDTRQMFF.

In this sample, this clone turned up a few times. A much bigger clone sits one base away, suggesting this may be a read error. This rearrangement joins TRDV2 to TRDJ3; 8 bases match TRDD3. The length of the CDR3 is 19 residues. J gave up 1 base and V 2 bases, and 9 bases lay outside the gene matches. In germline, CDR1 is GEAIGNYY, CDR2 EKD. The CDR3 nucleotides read TGTGCCTGTGACATACTGGGGGCCCCAATTTCCTGGGACACCCGACAGATGTTTTTC. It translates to CACDILGAPISWDTRQMFF.

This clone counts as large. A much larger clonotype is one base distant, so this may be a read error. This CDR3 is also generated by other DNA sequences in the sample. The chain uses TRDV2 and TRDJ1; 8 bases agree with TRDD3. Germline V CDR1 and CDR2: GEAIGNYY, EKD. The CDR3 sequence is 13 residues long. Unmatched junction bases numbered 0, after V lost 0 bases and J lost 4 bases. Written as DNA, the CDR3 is TGTGCCTGTGACACCTGGGGGATCGATAAACTCATCTTT. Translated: CACDTWGIDKLIF.

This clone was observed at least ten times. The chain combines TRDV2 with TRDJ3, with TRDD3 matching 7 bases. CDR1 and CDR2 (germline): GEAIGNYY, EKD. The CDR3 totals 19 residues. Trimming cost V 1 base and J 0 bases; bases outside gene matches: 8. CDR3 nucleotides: TGTGCCTGTGACACGCTATCTGGGGGGCGCTCCTGGGACACCCGACAGATGTTTTTC. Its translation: CACDTLSGGRSWDTRQMFF.

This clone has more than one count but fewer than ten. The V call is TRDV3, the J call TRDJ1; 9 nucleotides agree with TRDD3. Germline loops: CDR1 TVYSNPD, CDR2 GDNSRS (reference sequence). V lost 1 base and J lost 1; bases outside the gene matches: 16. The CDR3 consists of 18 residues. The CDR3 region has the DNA TGTGCCTTTAACGGCCGATGTGGGGATACGCGCCCCACCGATAAACTCATCTTT. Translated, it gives CAFNGRCGDTRPTDKLIF.

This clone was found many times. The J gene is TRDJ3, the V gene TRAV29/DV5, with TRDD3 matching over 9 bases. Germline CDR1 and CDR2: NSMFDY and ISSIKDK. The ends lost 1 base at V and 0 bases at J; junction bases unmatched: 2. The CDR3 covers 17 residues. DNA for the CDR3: TGTGCAGCAAGCTGGGGGATAAGCTCCTGGGACACCCGACAGATGTTTTTC. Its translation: CAASWGISSWDTRQMFF.

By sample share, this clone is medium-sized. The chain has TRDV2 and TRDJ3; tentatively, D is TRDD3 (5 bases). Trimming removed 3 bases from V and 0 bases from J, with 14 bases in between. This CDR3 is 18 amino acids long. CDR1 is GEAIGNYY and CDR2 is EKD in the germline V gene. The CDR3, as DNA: TGTGCCTGTGACCTGGTACTGGATAACTCCTGGGACACCCGACAGATGTTTTTC. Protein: CACDLVLDNSWDTRQMFF.

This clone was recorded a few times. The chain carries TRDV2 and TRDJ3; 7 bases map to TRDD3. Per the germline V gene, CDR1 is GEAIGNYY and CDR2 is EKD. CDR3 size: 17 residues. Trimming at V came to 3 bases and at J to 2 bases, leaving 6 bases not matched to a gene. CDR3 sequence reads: CACDPTGEPWDTRQMFF. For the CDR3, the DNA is TGTGCCTGTGACCCTACTGGGGAACCCTGGGACACCCGACAGATGTTTTTC.

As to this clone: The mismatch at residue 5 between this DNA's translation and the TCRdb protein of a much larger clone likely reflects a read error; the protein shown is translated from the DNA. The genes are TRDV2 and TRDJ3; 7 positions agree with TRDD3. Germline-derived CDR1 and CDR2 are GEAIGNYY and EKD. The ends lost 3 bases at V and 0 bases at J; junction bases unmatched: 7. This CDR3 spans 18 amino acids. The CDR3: CACDALGVRSWDTRQMFF. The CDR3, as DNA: TGTGCCTGTGACGCCCTGGGGGTCCGCTCCTGGGACACCCGACAGATGTTTTTC.

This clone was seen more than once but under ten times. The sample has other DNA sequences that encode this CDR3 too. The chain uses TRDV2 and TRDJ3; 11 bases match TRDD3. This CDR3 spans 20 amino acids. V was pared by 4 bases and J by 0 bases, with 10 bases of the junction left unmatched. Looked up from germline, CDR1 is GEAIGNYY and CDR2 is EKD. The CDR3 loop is CACDHTGGYELSWDTRQMFF. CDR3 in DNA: TGTGCCTGTGATCATACTGGGGGATATGAGCTCTCCTGGGACACCCGACAGATGTTTTTC.

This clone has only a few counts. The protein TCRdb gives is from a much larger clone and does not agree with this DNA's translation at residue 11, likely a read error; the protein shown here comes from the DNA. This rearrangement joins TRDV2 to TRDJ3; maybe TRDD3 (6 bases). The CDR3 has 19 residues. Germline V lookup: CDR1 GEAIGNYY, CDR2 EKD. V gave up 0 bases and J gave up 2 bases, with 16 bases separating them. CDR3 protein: CACDTVGGYSPWDTRQMFF. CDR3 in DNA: TGTGCCTGTGACACCGTGGGGGGCTACAGCCCCTGGGACACCCGACAGATGTTTTTC.

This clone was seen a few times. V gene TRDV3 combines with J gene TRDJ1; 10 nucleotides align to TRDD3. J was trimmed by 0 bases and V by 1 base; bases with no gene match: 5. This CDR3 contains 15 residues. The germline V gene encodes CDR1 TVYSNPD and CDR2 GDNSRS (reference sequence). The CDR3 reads CAFTPTGGYTDKLIF. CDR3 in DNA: TGTGCCTTTACCCCTACTGGGGGATACACCGATAAACTCATCTTT.

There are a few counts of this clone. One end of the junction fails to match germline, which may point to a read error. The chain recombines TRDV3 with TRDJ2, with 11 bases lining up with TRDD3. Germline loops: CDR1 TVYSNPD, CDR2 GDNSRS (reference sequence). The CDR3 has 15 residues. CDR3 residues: CAFTGGYFLIAQLFF. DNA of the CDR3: TGTGCCTTTACTGGGGGATACTTTTTGATAGCACAACTCTTCTTT.

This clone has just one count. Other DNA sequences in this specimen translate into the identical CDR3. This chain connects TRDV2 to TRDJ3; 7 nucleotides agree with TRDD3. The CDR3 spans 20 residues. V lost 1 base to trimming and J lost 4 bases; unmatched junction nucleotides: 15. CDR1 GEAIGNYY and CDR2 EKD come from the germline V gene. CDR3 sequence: CACDTTSRDTGSWDTRQMFF. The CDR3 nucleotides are TGTGCCTGTGACACAACAAGTAGGGATACCGGGTCATGGGACACCCGACAGATGTTTTTC.

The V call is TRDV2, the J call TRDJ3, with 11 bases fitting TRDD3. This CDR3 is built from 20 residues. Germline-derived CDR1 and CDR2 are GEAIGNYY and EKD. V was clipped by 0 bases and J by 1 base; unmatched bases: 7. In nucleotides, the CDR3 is TGTGCCTGTGACACCGTCGTTCTGGGGGATACATCCTGGGACACCCGACAGATGTTTTTC. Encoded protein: CACDTVVLGDTSWDTRQMFF.